This TCR beta chain comes out of a study of T-cell memory formation after mild COVID-19. Study-level results: A subset of responding clones appeared in pre-infection memory, suggesting cross-reactive memory joined. Contracting clones from day 15 to 85 had balanced CD4/CD8; later expanders favoured CD4+. CD4+ clones that contracted lay mainly in CM and EM; CD8+ ones lay in EMRA.

This clonotype was detected only a few times. Its target is unknown. Employing constant-segment primers, 5'RACE generated TCR alpha and TCR beta cDNA libraries bearing sample barcodes and UMIs. MiXCR, run by TCRdb on the 5' RACE reads, gives a single entry per CDR3 protein. Of fewer than 150,000 distinct CDR3 sequences in the sample, roughly 6.2% were seen once. Losses at the gene ends were 3 bases for V and 8 bases for J; bases not matched to a gene: 4. This CDR3 region has 14 residues. CDR1 is ENHRY, CDR2 SYGVKD, per germline. The chain recombines TRBV10-3 with TRBJ1-6, with 7 bases lining up with TRBD1. This receptor was identified in an adult woman who had mild COVID-19 (a few samples of this study predate the infection). Cell type and time point are not known. Sample: PBMCs or a T cell subset sorted from them (not recorded which). The CDR3 here is CAISDRQGDSPLHF. CDR3 bases: TGTGCCATCAGTGATCGACAGGGAGATTCACCCCTCCACTTT.